The 2 T cell receptor beta chains below come from one sample, sequenced in a study of blood T cell repertoires in COVID-19. Measured with immunoSEQ multiplex PCR; TCRdb has only the in-frame clones, and not every one. The table lists 99,000 or so clones, approximately 87% of them singletons. Sequencing used peripheral blood. Every receptor here comes from a middle-aged man with acute or convalescent COVID-19.

This sequence joins TRBV24-1 and TRBJ2-1; TRBD2 matches at 15 bases. The germline gives CDR1 KGHDR, CDR2 SFDVKD. Trimming at V came to 9 bases and at J to 6 bases, leaving 2 bases not matched to a gene. The CDR3 totals 14 residues. In nucleotides, the CDR3 is TGTGCCACCGGGACTAGCGGGAGGTCCAATGAGCAGTTCTTC. Translated, it gives CATGTSGRSNEQFF.

CDR3 residues: CASSRDRFYGYTF. The CDR3 nucleotides read TGTGCCAGTAGTCGGGACAGGTTCTATGGCTACACCTTC. V usage is TRBV19 and J usage is TRBJ1-2; 8 positions match TRBD1. Germline loops: CDR1 LNHDA, CDR2 SQIVND (reference sequence). V trimming: 5 bases; J trimming: 4 bases; junction bases outside the gene matches: 3. The CDR3 runs 13 residues.